This note documents a single T cell receptor beta chain sequence. Sequencing used immunoSEQ multiplex PCR; TCRdb keeps in-frame clones, though not all of them. The data contain some 2,100,000 clones, 85% to 95% of them singletons. This specimen comes from a study of shared clonotypes between healthy human individuals. V trimming: 10 bases; J trimming: 4 bases; junction bases outside the gene matches: 14. The CDR3 sequence is 15 residues long. Per the germline V gene, CDR1 is SGHDN and CDR2 is FVKESK. In the naive CD8 group, cells lacked CD45RO and were positively selected for CCR7, so terminally differentiated effector memory CD45RA+ cells were left out.

Sequencing input: naive CD8+ T cells from PBMCs. The TCR originated in a man younger than 35 in good health. Some clones in this sample may be carry-over from other donors' samples. J is TRBJ2-5 and V is TRBV14; 8 nucleotides line up with TRBD2. The CDR3 DNA reads as TGTGCCACCAAAAGAGGGGGGACTAGTCGAGAGACCCAGTACTTC. This gives the protein CATKRGGTSRETQYF.